This T cell receptor beta chain was recorded in a study of control samples from healthy donors and cancer patients. Profiling relied on immunoSEQ multiplex PCR, and the TCRdb table lists in-frame clones only, not all of them. The sample lists just under 75,000 clones, about 88% occurring once. Trimming at V came to 5 bases and at J to 2 bases, leaving 2 bases not matched to a gene. The germline CDR1 and CDR2 sequences are MDHEN and SYDVKM. The CDR3 covers 14 residues. Input material: blood. V is TRBV28 and J is TRBJ1-5, with TRBD1 matching 8 bases. The source of this sequence is a woman aged 45 to 65 in good health. The CDR3 loop is CASSGQGGNQPQHF. The CDR3 DNA sequence: TGTGCCAGCAGTGGACAGGGCGGCAATCAGCCCCAGCATTTT.